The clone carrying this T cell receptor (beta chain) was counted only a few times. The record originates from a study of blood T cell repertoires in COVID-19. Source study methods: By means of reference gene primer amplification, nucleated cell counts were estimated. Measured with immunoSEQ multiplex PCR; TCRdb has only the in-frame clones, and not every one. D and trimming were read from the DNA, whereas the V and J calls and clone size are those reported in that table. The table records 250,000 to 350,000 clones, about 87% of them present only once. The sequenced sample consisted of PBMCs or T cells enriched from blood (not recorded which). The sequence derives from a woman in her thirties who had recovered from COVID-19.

As DNA, the CDR3 is TGTGCCAGCAGCTTAAATCCGGGGGTGGCTTCACCCCTCCACTTT. Encoded protein: CASSLNPGVASPLHF. The chain has TRBV7-3 and TRBJ1-6, with a weak D call TRBD1 (5 bases). The CDR3 loop spans 15 amino acids. Between the trimmed V and J ends, which lost 1 base and 9 bases, there was a span of 13 bases. Germline CDR1 SGHTA, CDR2 FQGTGA.